The next 3 T cell receptor beta chains were all read from a single sample in a study of cytomegalovirus exposure and HLA in healthy donors. Using immunoSEQ multiplex PCR, the repertoire was profiled, and TCRdb retains in-frame clones only, with some absent. The sample contains about 220,000 clones, around nine tenths of which appear only once. What was sequenced was PBMCs. These receptors came from a woman aged 18-29 years in good health and CMV-seronegative.

This chain connects TRBV10-2 to TRBJ2-1; TRBD2 aligns across 11 bases. The V and J ends lost 7 bases and 4 bases, in that order; junction bases with no gene match: 12. Germline values: CDR1 WSHSY, CDR2 SAAADI. This CDR3 spans 17 amino acids. For the CDR3, the DNA is TGCGCCAGCACCGAAAGAGGGACTAGCGGAACTTACAATGAGCAGTTCTTC. Encoded protein: CASTERGTSGTYNEQFF.

V gene TRBV6-1 combines with J gene TRBJ1-6, with D uncertain. V was pared by 6 bases and J by 14 bases, with 17 bases between. The V gene's germline CDR1 is MNHNS and CDR2 SASEGT. CDR3 length equals 13 residues. CDR3 nucleotides: TGTGCCAGCAGCTCCCTTCGGGGATTCACCCTCCACTTT. It is translated as CASSSLRGFTLHF.

There are a few counts of this clone. V is TRBV6-6 and J is TRBJ1-5; a possible D gene is TRBD1 (5 bases). Germline V lookup: CDR1 MNHNY, CDR2 SVGAGI (reference sequence). V gave up 5 bases and J gave up 0 bases, with 11 bases separating them. The CDR3 spans 15 residues. DNA for the CDR3: TGTGCCAGCAGTGATAAGGGGTATAGCAATCAGCCCCAGCATTTT. Translating gives CASSDKGYSNQPQHF.